This TCR beta chain was captured by sequencing in a study of cytomegalovirus exposure and HLA in healthy donors. The PCR made use of 60 Vbeta and 13 Jbeta primers. Here immunoSEQ multiplex PCR was the method, and the copy in TCRdb shows in-frame clones only, minus some. The sample lists 100,000 to 150,000 clones; under 85% were seen once. Healthy bone marrow donors made up the cohort. As regards this clone: The antigen remains undetermined.

Notes on the study in general: Prior analysis indicated that the majority of TCR beta V segments exhibited productivity approximately 87% or approximately 30% of the time. Later analysis demonstrated an association between a missense DCLRE1C variant and TCR beta V- and J-gene trimming. The authors considered a cluster of highly shared sequence variants likely to be a sequencing artifact.

Germline V lookup: CDR1 SGHNT, CDR2 YYREEE (reference sequence). There are 16 residues in the CDR3. V was pared by 4 bases and J by 4 bases, with 10 bases of the junction left unmatched. The gene calls are TRBV5-4 and TRBJ2-2; 7 bases match TRBD1. Sequences were obtained from PBMCs. The sequence came from a male donor in good health and CMV-seropositive. The CDR3 sequence is CASSRLETGITGELFF. CDR3 nucleotide sequence: TGTGCCAGCAGCCGCCTGGAGACAGGGATCACCGGGGAGCTGTTTTTT. Full variable domain (remainder filled in from reference TRBV5-4 and TRBJ2-2): ETGVTQSPTHLIKTRGQQVTLRCSSQSGHNTVSWYQQALGQGPQFIFQYYREEENGRGNFPPRFSGLQFPNYSSELNVNALELDDSALYLCASSRLETGITGELFFGEGSRLTVL.